This passage covers 20 T cell receptor beta chains from one sample sequenced in a study of T cells in Graves' hyperthyroidism and ophthalmopathy. TCR beta CDR3 region amplification was performed from RNA transcripts. The TCR CDR3 first-round RT-PCR relied on the HTBI primer set. Each CDR3 protein gets one entry after TCRdb re-called the multiplex PCR reads with MiXCR. The table records roughly 300,000 distinct CDR3 sequences, around 20% of them present only once. Source material: blood. The receptor set was obtained from a woman in her forties or fifties with Graves' hyperthyroidism.

This clonotype has ten or more counts. This rearrangement joins TRBV3-1 to TRBJ2-7; 10 bases align to TRBD2. CDR1 is LGHDT, CDR2 YNNKEL, per germline (reference sequence). J lost 2 bases, V lost 1 base, and 11 bases had no gene match. The CDR3 loop spans 18 amino acids. CDR3: CASSQGPSGSPQTYEQYF. The DNA of the CDR3 is TGTGCCAGCAGCCAAGGGCCTAGCGGGAGTCCCCAAACCTACGAGCAGTACTTC.

This clonotype was found a few times. The rearrangement joins TRBV30 to TRBJ1-6; the D is unclear. The V and J ends lost 0 bases and 6 bases respectively, with 9 bases between them. Per germline, CDR1 GTSNPN and CDR2 SVGIG (reference sequence). The CDR3 consists of 14 residues. The CDR3 reads CAWSVDTANSPLHF. CDR3 nucleotides: TGTGCCTGGAGTGTCGACACGGCTAATTCACCCCTCCACTTT.

This clonotype was recorded many times. The chain employs TRBV10-2 and TRBJ2-1; D might be TRBD2 (5 bases). CDR1 is WSHSY, CDR2 SAAADI, per germline. V gave up 6 bases and J gave up 9 bases, with 15 bases separating them. This CDR3 comprises 13 residues. The CDR3 spells CASRDSRTGEQFF. Written as DNA, the CDR3 is TGCGCCAGCAGGGACTCGCGAACGGGTGAGCAGTTCTTC.

The genes are TRBV12-3 or TRBV12-4 and TRBJ1-5; 8 bases match TRBD1. Trimming removed 5 bases from V and 4 bases from J; junction bases left unmatched: 10. The CDR3 covers 16 residues. The CDR3 loop is CASSEFAGGQNQPQHF. The CDR3 DNA reads TGTGCCAGCAGTGAATTCGCAGGGGGCCAGAATCAGCCCCAGCATTTT.

The J gene is TRBJ2-1, the V gene TRBV7-9; D unclear. V was clipped by 7 bases and J by 1 base, with 8 bases between them. The CDR3 extends over 13 amino acids. The germline CDR1 and CDR2 sequences are SEHNR and FQNEAQ (reference sequence). The CDR3 loop is CASKTRSYNEQFF. CDR3 coding DNA: TGTGCCAGCAAGACACGATCCTACAATGAGCAGTTCTTC. Together with reference TRBV7-9 and TRBJ2-1, the CDR3 gives the full variable domain: DTGVSQNPRHKITKRGQNVTFRCDPISEHNRLYWYRQTLGQGPEFLTYFQNEAQLEKSRLLSDRFSAERPKGSFSTLEIQRTEQGDSAMYLCASKTRSYNEQFFGPGTRLTVL.

This sequence joins TRBV11-2 and TRBJ2-3; D gene unclear. From germline, CDR1 is SGHAT and CDR2 FQNNGV. Trimming pared 1 base from V and 3 bases from J, leaving 17 bases between. The length of the CDR3 is 17 residues. The CDR3 nucleotides are TGTGCCAGCAGCTTAGGGGGTTGGCTTACCCCTACAGATACGCAGTATTTT. Translating gives CASSLGGWLTPTDTQYF.

The gene calls are TRBV28 and TRBJ2-5, with 8 bases identical to TRBD2. Germline lookup yields CDR1 MDHEN and CDR2 SYDVKM. With 3 bases clipped from V and 2 bases from J, the junction kept 11 bases outside the gene matches. The CDR3 contains 17 residues. As DNA, the CDR3 is TGTGCCAGCAGTTTCTTGTTGGCTAGCGGGTCTCAAGAGACCCAGTACTTC. Translating it yields CASSFLLASGSQETQYF. The variable domain in full, with the rest retrieved from reference TRBV28 and TRBJ2-5, is DVKVTQSSRYLVKRTGEKVFLECVQDMDHENMFWYRQDPGLGLRLIYFSYDVKMKEKGDIPEGYSVSREKKERFSLILESASTNQTSMYLCASSFLLASGSQETQYFGPGTRLLVL.

This clonotype was seen repeatedly, ten times or more. V usage is TRBV20-1 and J usage is TRBJ2-5, with TRBD2 identical over 8 bases. V shed 3 bases and J 5 bases; nucleotides not matched to a gene: 5. CDR3 size: 13 residues. Germline V CDR1 and CDR2: DFQATT, SNEGSKA (reference sequence). CDR3 in amino acids: CSASAGGLETQYF. CDR3 in DNA: TGCAGTGCTAGCGCGGGAGGTCTCGAGACCCAGTACTTC.

The sample holds many counts of this clonotype. The chain uses TRBV5-1 and TRBJ1-5; D remains ambiguous. The CDR3 runs to 14 residues. Between the trimmed V and J ends, which lost 4 bases and 3 bases, there was a span of 11 bases. CDR1 SGHRS and CDR2 YFSETQ come from the germline V gene. CDR3 region: CASSEDGDNQPQHF. The CDR3 DNA reads as TGCGCCAGCAGCGAGGACGGCGACAATCAGCCCCAGCATTTT.

The rearrangement joins TRBV7-9 to TRBJ2-1; D is unresolved. Germline CDR1 reads SEHNR; CDR2 reads FQNEAQ (reference sequence). V was shortened by 2 bases and J by 10 bases, with 12 bases between the two germline ends. This CDR3 contains 13 residues. CDR3 sequence reads: CASSLSLRFEQFF. CDR3 nucleotide sequence: TGTGCCAGCAGCTTATCGTTGCGTTTCGAGCAGTTCTTC.

This clonotype occurred many times. The chain uses TRBV28 and TRBJ2-7, with unresolved D. This CDR3 has 13 amino acids. V lost 3 bases, J lost 3 bases, and 9 bases lay in between. CDR1 and CDR2 (germline): MDHEN, SYDVKM. This chain's CDR3 is CASSFGRRYEQYF. DNA of the CDR3: TGTGCCAGCAGTTTCGGGCGGCGCTACGAGCAGTACTTC.

This clonotype was found many times. The chain carries TRBV4-1 and TRBJ1-1; D may be TRBD1 (6 bases). The CDR3 has 16 amino acids. The ends were cut back, 2 bases at V and 1 base at J, with 14 bases in the middle. CDR1 is MGHRA, CDR2 YSYEKL, per germline. CDR3 sequence (DNA): TGCGCCAGCAGCCAATCCAAGGGGGGGCGGAACACTGAAGCTTTCTTT. It is translated as CASSQSKGGRNTEAFF.

Remarks on this clonotype: Given a much more abundant clone one base away, this may be a read error. The chain employs TRBV18 and TRBJ1-1; D is uncertain. CDR3 length: 14 residues. Per germline, CDR1 KGHSH and CDR2 LQKENI. CDR3 protein: CAGSSSSLNTEAFF. The CDR3 DNA follows: TGTGCCGGCTCATCTTCGTCATTGAACACTGAAGCTTTCTTT.

This clonotype was observed at least ten times. The chain links TRBV30 to TRBJ2-2, with a possible D match to TRBD2 (5 bases). This CDR3 is 14 amino acids long. In germline, CDR1 is GTSNPN, CDR2 SVGIG (reference sequence). V was shortened by 1 base and J by 4 bases, with 10 bases between the two germline ends. The CDR3 bases are TGTGCCTGGAGTGGATCAGCGGCCACCGGGGAGCTGTTTTTT. Translating gives CAWSGSAATGELFF.

This clonotype was detected only a few times. The chain links TRBV7-3 to TRBJ2-2; possibly TRBD1 for D (6 bases). V was pared by 1 base and J by 6 bases, with 18 bases between. The CDR3 runs 17 residues. CDR1 SGHTA and CDR2 FQGTGA come from the germline V gene. The CDR3 spells CASSLNMIAGAAGELFF. Written as DNA, the CDR3 is TGTGCCAGCAGCTTAAATATGATCGCAGGGGCCGCCGGGGAGCTGTTTTTT.

The V call is TRBV25-1, the J call TRBJ1-1; no clear D. The CDR3 covers 12 residues. V was cut by 3 bases and J by 4 bases, with 6 bases left in between. Germline V lookup: CDR1 MGHDK, CDR2 SYGVNS. CDR3 DNA: TGTGCCAGCAGTGAGTGGAGCACTGAAGCTTTCTTT. Translating it yields CASSEWSTEAFF.

Turning to this clonotype: This may stem from a read error, because a much larger clone lies one nucleotide away. The chain uses TRBV20-1 and TRBJ2-1; 8 bases are a match to TRBD2. Germline V gene data show CDR1 as DFQATT and CDR2 as SNEGSKA (reference sequence). The ends lost 1 base at V and 8 bases at J; junction bases unmatched: 19. The CDR3 consists of 18 residues. DNA of the CDR3: TGCAGTGCTAGAGTGTTGGAAACTAGCGGAAATCTGGGCGATGAGCAGTTCTTC. It yields the protein CSARVLETSGNLGDEQFF.

The chain combines TRBV9 with TRBJ1-2, with D uncertain. The CDR3 has 14 amino acids. Per germline, CDR1 SGDLS and CDR2 YYNGEE. V shed 4 bases and J shed 0 bases, with 10 bases lying between them. The CDR3 reads CASSTRSANYGYTF. DNA for the CDR3: TGTGCCAGCAGCACCCGTTCCGCTAACTATGGCTACACCTTC.

This clonotype came up many times. V and J are TRBV11-3 and TRBJ2-7, with no clear D. The CDR3 has 14 amino acids. Trimming shortened V by 1 base and J by 5 bases, and 12 bases separated the two germline ends. Germline CDR1 reads SGHNT; CDR2 reads YENEEA. In nucleotides, the CDR3 is TGTGCCAGCAGCTTAGGAGGCAGCTCTCACGAGCAGTACTTC. Translated: CASSLGGSSHEQYF. The full variable domain, rest sourced from reference TRBV11-3 and TRBJ2-7, is EAGVVQSPRYKIIEKKQPVAFWCNPISGHNTLYWYLQNLGQGPELLIRYENEEAVDDSQLPKDRFSAERLKGVDSTLKIQPAELGDSAVYLCASSLGGSSHEQYFGPGTRLTVT.

This clonotype was seen ten or more times. V gene TRBV30 combines with J gene TRBJ1-1; D might be TRBD1 (5 bases). This CDR3 spans 13 amino acids. Germline V lookup: CDR1 GTSNPN, CDR2 SVGIG (reference sequence). V was cut by 5 bases and J by 0 bases, with 10 bases left in between. The CDR3 DNA follows: TGTGCCTGGGAGGGGCGCGTGAACACTGAAGCTTTCTTT. Amino acids: CAWEGRVNTEAFF.